What follows are 25 T cell receptor beta chains derived from one specimen sequenced in a study of identical twins. TCRdb called the 5' RACE reads again in MiXCR, with one record for every CDR3 protein. The data show around 490,000 distinct CDR3 sequences, 13% to 15% seen once. The sample was also linked to a second study, of yellow fever vaccine responses in identical twins.

Material: CD4+ T cells sorted from blood. The origin of the receptors is a woman aged 18-35 years in good health.

This chain uses TRBV5-1 with TRBJ2-1; D assignment may be TRBD1 or TRBD2 (7 bases each). V was shortened by 7 bases and J by 3 bases, with 14 bases between the two germline ends. The length of the CDR3 is 14 residues. Germline values: CDR1 SGHRS, CDR2 YFSETQ. As DNA, the CDR3 is TGCGCCAGCTCAGGGGGGGGCGACTACAATGAGCAGTTCTTC. It codes for CASSGGGDYNEQFF. Variable domain in full (rest from reference TRBV5-1 and TRBJ2-1): KAGVTQTPRYLIKTRGQQVTLSCSPISGHRSVSWYQQTPGQGLQFLFEYFSETQRNKGNFPGRFSGRQFSNSRSEMNVSTLELGDSALYLCASSGGGDYNEQFFGPGTRLTVL.

The chain carries TRBV20-1 and TRBJ2-5, with D perhaps matching TRBD2 (6 bases). The CDR3 totals 12 residues. Per the germline V gene, CDR1 is DFQATT and CDR2 is SNEGSKA (reference sequence). V shed 3 bases and J shed 1 base, with 6 bases lying between them. CDR3 in amino acids: CSASGSQETQYF. CDR3 coding DNA: TGCAGTGCTAGCGGGAGCCAAGAGACCCAGTACTTC.

The genes are TRBV6-5 and TRBJ2-1; 10 bases match TRBD2. The germline V gene encodes CDR1 MNHEY and CDR2 SVGAGI. The CDR3 has 16 amino acids. J gave up 8 bases and V 4 bases, and 11 bases lay outside the gene matches. The chain's CDR3 is CASSSLTSGHRYEQFF. In DNA form, the CDR3 reads TGTGCCAGCAGTTCCCTGACTAGCGGGCATAGGTATGAGCAGTTCTTC.

This sequence joins TRBV5-4 and TRBJ2-7; TRBD2 matches 9 bases. Trimming took 4 bases from V and 3 from J; bases not matched to a gene: 5. CDR1 is SGHNT, CDR2 YYREEE, per germline (reference sequence). The length of the CDR3 is 14 residues. The chain's CDR3 is CASSNSGGFYEQYV. As DNA, the CDR3 is TGTGCCAGCAGCAATAGCGGGGGATTCTACGAGCAGTACGTC.

This clonotype came up a few times. The genes are TRBV20-1 and TRBJ2-3; 10 bases fit TRBD2. There are 18 residues in the CDR3. The V and J ends lost 0 bases and 1 base, in that order; junction bases with no gene match: 10. Germline CDR1 reads DFQATT; CDR2 reads SNEGSKA (reference sequence). CDR3 loop: CSARDFSTGTSGTDTQYF. The CDR3 DNA sequence: TGCAGTGCTAGAGACTTTTCAACCGGGACTAGCGGCACAGATACGCAGTATTTT.

This clonotype has a count of ten or more. The rearrangement links TRBV10-3 to TRBJ1-5; D possibly corresponds to TRBD1 (6 bases). The CDR3 totals 14 residues. Between the trimmed V and J ends, which lost 6 bases and 3 bases, there was a span of 12 bases. Germline-derived CDR1 and CDR2 are ENHRY and SYGVKD. CDR3 protein: CAIRDGQPNQPQHF. DNA for the CDR3: TGTGCCATCAGAGATGGACAGCCCAATCAGCCCCAGCATTTT.

Here the CDR3 reads CASSQVGGAAYNEQFF. For the CDR3, the DNA is TGTGCCAGCAGCCAAGTCGGCGGTGCGGCCTACAATGAGCAGTTCTTC. J is TRBJ2-1 and V is TRBV14; D is unclear. V was pared by 1 base and J by 2 bases, with 12 bases between. The CDR3 is 16 amino acids. CDR1 is SGHDN, CDR2 FVKESK, per germline.

This clonotype was recorded a few times. In DNA, the CDR3 is TGCGCCAGCAGCGGGGACGGGGGTGGGTCCTACGAGCAGTACTTC. This sequence encodes CASSGDGGGSYEQYF. The chain recombines TRBV5-1 with TRBJ2-7, with D maybe TRBD2 (6 bases). The CDR3 contains 15 residues. The V gene lost 4 bases and the J gene lost 1 base, with 15 bases spanning the gap. Germline-derived CDR1 and CDR2 are SGHRS and YFSETQ. The variable domain in full, completed from reference TRBV5-1 and TRBJ2-7, reads KAGVTQTPRYLIKTRGQQVTLSCSPISGHRSVSWYQQTPGQGLQFLFEYFSETQRNKGNFPGRFSGRQFSNSRSEMNVSTLELGDSALYLCASSGDGGGSYEQYFGPGTRLTVT.

This clonotype turned up a few times. The chain recombines TRBV10-3 with TRBJ2-7; no clear D gene. In germline, CDR1 is ENHRY, CDR2 SYGVKD. This CDR3 is 14 amino acids long. V lost 3 bases to trimming and J lost 2 bases, with 11 bases between them. This CDR3 is CAISDPRETYEQYF. CDR3 in DNA: TGTGCCATCAGTGATCCTAGAGAAACCTACGAGCAGTACTTC.

This sequence joins TRBV7-8 and TRBJ1-4; D unresolved. The CDR3 is 15 amino acids. CDR1 is SGHVS and CDR2 is FQNEAQ in the germline V gene. Trimming shortened V by 1 base and J by 8 bases, and 14 bases separated the two germline ends. The CDR3 loop reads CASSLDEGYGEKLFF. The CDR3 nucleotides are TGTGCCAGCAGCTTAGACGAGGGTTATGGCGAAAAACTGTTTTTT.

The chain joins TRBV15 to TRBJ2-5; 7 nucleotides match TRBD1. The germline V gene encodes CDR1 LNHNV and CDR2 YYDKDF (reference sequence). V was clipped by 1 base and J by 3 bases; unmatched bases: 8. CDR3 size: 16 residues. The CDR3 sequence is CATSRGPGTAEETQYF. The DNA for the CDR3 is TGTGCCACCAGCAGAGGACCCGGGACAGCCGAAGAGACCCAGTACTTC. Filled out from reference TRBV15 and TRBJ2-5, the complete variable domain reads DAMVIQNPRYQVTQFGKPVTLSCSQTLNHNVMYWYQQKSSQAPKLLFHYYDKDFNNEADTPDNFQSRRPNTSFCFLDIRSPGLGDTAMYLCATSRGPGTAEETQYFGPGTRLLVL.

This clonotype was observed many times. The gene calls are TRBV7-9 and TRBJ2-7; 9 nucleotides align to TRBD2. This CDR3 spans 14 amino acids. V was clipped by 3 bases and J by 5 bases; unmatched bases: 5. Germline CDR1 SEHNR, CDR2 FQNEAQ (reference sequence). CDR3 DNA sequence: TGTGCCAGCAGCTTTAGCGGGAGCAGTGACGAGCAGTACTTC. It codes for CASSFSGSSDEQYF.

Only a few counts were recorded for this clonotype. The chain joins TRBV5-1 to TRBJ1-1; D is perhaps TRBD1 (5 bases). Germline-derived CDR1 and CDR2 are SGHRS and YFSETQ. The CDR3 contains 15 residues. V was pared by 4 bases and J by 1 base, with 14 bases between. CDR3 amino acids: CASSPLGHPNTEAFF. As DNA, the CDR3 is TGCGCCAGCAGCCCTTTAGGACACCCGAACACTGAAGCTTTCTTT.

The chain joins TRBV12-3 or TRBV12-4 to TRBJ2-7; 13 bases align to TRBD2. V lost 6 bases to trimming and J lost 5 bases; unmatched junction nucleotides: 4. The CDR3 runs 14 residues. The CDR3: CASSGLAGADEQYF. The CDR3, as DNA: TGTGCCAGCAGCGGACTAGCGGGAGCGGACGAGCAGTACTTC.

This clonotype was counted a few times. J is TRBJ2-2 and V is TRBV6-1; 11 bases line up with TRBD2. The CDR3 is 15 residues long. V lost 7 bases, J lost 5 bases, and 6 bases stayed unmatched. Germline values: CDR1 MNHNS, CDR2 SASEGT. The DNA for the CDR3 is TGTGCCAGCACCATAGCGGGGGGGATTACCGGGGAGCTGTTTTTT. The encoded protein is CASTIAGGITGELFF.

V and J are TRBV10-3 and TRBJ2-7; no definite D call. V lost 5 bases to trimming and J lost 3 bases, with 5 bases between them. The CDR3 runs 11 residues. Germline CDR1 is ENHRY and CDR2 is SYGVKD. The CDR3 reads CAISRDYEQYF. CDR3 bases: TGTGCCATCAGTAGGGACTACGAGCAGTACTTC.

This sequence joins TRBV5-6 and TRBJ2-5; TRBD2 matches 9 bases. The CDR3 contains 13 residues. V gave up 7 bases and J gave up 7 bases; unmatched junction bases: 8. From germline, CDR1 is SGHDT and CDR2 YYEEEE. The CDR3 DNA reads TGTGCCAGCGTCTGGCGGGGGGGCGGGACCCAGTACTTC. This codes for CASVWRGGGTQYF.

This clonotype appeared a few times. CDR3: CASSLDRGVTDTQYF. Here the CDR3 DNA reads TGTGCCAGCAGTTTGGACAGGGGGGTGACAGATACGCAGTATTTT. The chain is built from TRBV12-3 or TRBV12-4 and TRBJ2-3; TRBD1 matches 10 bases. This CDR3 spans 15 amino acids. Unmatched junction bases numbered 3, after V lost 3 bases and J lost 3 bases.

This chain connects TRBV12-3 or TRBV12-4 to TRBJ1-3; a weak D match, TRBD1 (5 bases). Trimming took off 5 bases at V and 3 bases at J, with 11 bases between the two ends. This CDR3 has 14 amino acids. DNA for the CDR3: TGTGCCAGCAGTCGAGCCGGGGGTGGAAACACCATATATTTT. Translated: CASSRAGGGNTIYF.

On this clonotype itself: Germline and junction disagree at one end, which may indicate a read error. V gene TRBV5-1 combines with J gene TRBJ2-1, with 12 bases fitting TRBD2. This CDR3 region has 12 residues. CDR1 and CDR2 (germline): SGHRS, YFSETQ. As DNA, the CDR3 is TGCGCCAGCAGCTCAACCGGGACTAGCGGGCTCTTC. The encoded protein is CASSSTGTSGLF.

Ten or more counts support this clonotype. V usage is TRBV27 and J usage is TRBJ1-5; a possible D gene is TRBD1 (5 bases). Looked up from germline, CDR1 is MNHEY and CDR2 is SMNVEV (reference sequence). The CDR3 contains 13 residues. V was cut by 10 bases and J by 2 bases, with 12 bases left in between. CDR3 nucleotides: TGTGCCACCCCGGAGGGGCGCAATCAGCCCCAGCATTTT. It yields the protein CATPEGRNQPQHF.

This clonotype has just a few counts. The V call is TRBV20-1, the J call TRBJ1-2, with a possible D match to TRBD1 (6 bases). This CDR3 has 12 residues. Trimming pared 3 bases from V and 3 bases from J, leaving 8 bases between. Germline values: CDR1 DFQATT, CDR2 SNEGSKA (reference sequence). The CDR3, as DNA: TGCAGTGCTAGGGACAGTGACTATGGCTACACCTTC. Amino acid sequence: CSARDSDYGYTF.

Notes on this clonotype: Compared with germline, one end of the junction differs, possibly owing to a read error. This chain connects TRBV4-2 to TRBJ2-1; TRBD2 matches 8 bases. In germline, CDR1 is LGHNA, CDR2 YNFKEQ. The CDR3 is 16 residues long. The CDR3 DNA is TGTGCCAGCAGCCAAGATTGGAGCGGGAGTTGGGATGATCAGTTCTTC. Translating gives CASSQDWSGSWDDQFF.

This chain uses TRBV15 with TRBJ1-1, with D hard to call. V was pared by 0 bases and J by 3 bases, with 8 bases between. This CDR3 spans 14 amino acids. CDR1 is LNHNV, CDR2 YYDKDF, per germline (reference sequence). CDR3 in amino acids: CATSRDLWDTEAFF. The DNA for the CDR3 is TGTGCCACCAGCAGAGATTTGTGGGACACTGAAGCTTTCTTT.

This clonotype was seen a handful of times. The chain employs TRBV5-1 and TRBJ1-4, with 8 nucleotides matching TRBD1. From germline, CDR1 is SGHRS and CDR2 YFSETQ. The CDR3 is 15 residues long. The junction had 4 bases not matched to a gene; V was cut back by 6 bases and J by 0 bases. The CDR3 bases are TGCGCCAGCACGGGGACAGGAACAACTAATGAAAAACTGTTTTTT. This gives the protein CASTGTGTTNEKLFF.